This TCR beta chain was observed in a study of control samples from healthy donors and cancer patients. Produced via immunoSEQ multiplex PCR; TCRdb's table is partial and in-frame only. The table has 400,000 to 450,000 clones, 90% seen once. This CDR3 is built from 16 residues. Deletions cut 0 bases from V and 4 bases from J, with 14 bases between. Germline CDR1 is SGHNT and CDR2 is YYREEE (reference sequence). The clonotype was recovered from a man aged 35 to 55 with head and neck cancer. The V call is TRBV5-4, the J call TRBJ1-3, with no clear D. Sample: PBMCs. In nucleotides, the CDR3 is TGTGCCAGCAGCTTGGGACTCGGAGGATTAGGAAACACCATATATTTT. As protein: CASSLGLGGLGNTIYF.